This note documents a single TCR beta chain sequence. Its antigen remains unidentified. TCR beta libraries were made by quantitative 5'-RACE with molecular barcodes. TCRdb re-called the 5' RACE reads through MiXCR, storing one row per CDR3 protein. Of fewer than 500,000 distinct CDR3 sequences in the sample, under 25% were seen once. CDR3 size: 16 residues. Per germline, CDR1 MGHDK and CDR2 SYGVNS. V dropped 2 bases and J dropped 2 bases, with 16 bases sitting between them. The sample is drawn from a study of CD8 T cells in ankylosing spondylitis. Study-wide points: Researchers report that disease-linked clones proved CD8+ and relatively rare in peripheral blood. One TCR beta motif, made up of eight highly homologous variants, appeared characteristic of ankylosing spondylitis blood. A subset of motif variants has previously been described in the synovial fluid and blood of reactive arthritis. Significant enrichment of disease-linked clones was reported in matched ankylosing spondylitis synovial fluid.

Sequenced material: blood, either unsorted or a sorted T cell fraction (not recorded which). The rearrangement links TRBV25-1 to TRBJ2-7, with D perhaps given as TRBD1 or TRBD2 (5 bases each). This receptor was obtained from a male donor with ankylosing spondylitis. Written as DNA, the CDR3 is TGTGCCAGCAGTGAAGCCTCAGGGACGGGGCCCTACGAGCAGTACTTC. The encoded protein is CASSEASGTGPYEQYF.